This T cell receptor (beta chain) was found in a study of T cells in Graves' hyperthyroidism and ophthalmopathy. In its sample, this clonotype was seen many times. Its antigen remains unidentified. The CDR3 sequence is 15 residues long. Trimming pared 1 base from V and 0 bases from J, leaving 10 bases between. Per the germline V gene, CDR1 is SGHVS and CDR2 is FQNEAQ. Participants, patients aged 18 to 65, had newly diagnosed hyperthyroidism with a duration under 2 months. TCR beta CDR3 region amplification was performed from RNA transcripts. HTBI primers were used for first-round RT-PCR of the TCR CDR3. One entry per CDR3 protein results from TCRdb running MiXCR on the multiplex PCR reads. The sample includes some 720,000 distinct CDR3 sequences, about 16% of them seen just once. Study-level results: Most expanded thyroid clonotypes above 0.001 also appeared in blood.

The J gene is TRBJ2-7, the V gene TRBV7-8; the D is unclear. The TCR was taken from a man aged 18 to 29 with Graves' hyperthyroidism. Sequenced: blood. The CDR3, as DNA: TGTGCCAGCAGCTTAGAGGCAGAACCCTCCTACGAGCAGTACTTC. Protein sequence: CASSLEAEPSYEQYF.